The source of this TCR beta chain is a study of T cell responses to AZD1222 COVID-19 vaccine. In the case of this clone: The antigen remains undetermined.

Overall study findings and caveats: Repertoire sampling was restricted to post-peak T cell response timepoints. Recipients of two AZD1222 doses showed rising Spike-specific TCR breadth and depth. Dominant at 160-218 and 743-854, vaccine-associated CD4 TCRs also spanned spike.

Pooled together were second doses at about 4 or about 12 weeks. Repertoires were generated with immunoSEQ multiplex PCR, while TCRdb's copy carries only in-frame clones and drops some. Here the sample spans about 270,000 clones, 94% being singletons. Material: peripheral blood, obtained 28 days after the second AZD1222 dose. The receptor was isolated from an adult who received the AZD1222 COVID-19 vaccine.

The CDR3 reads CASSIGGWPGEEQFF. The CDR3 DNA is TGTGCCAGTAGTATAGGGGGGTGGCCCGGGGAGGAGCAGTTCTTC. The V and J genes are TRBV19 and TRBJ2-1; D is possibly TRBD1 or TRBD2 (5 bases each). Looked up from germline, CDR1 is LNHDA and CDR2 is SQIVND (reference sequence). The V gene lost 1 base and the J gene lost 10 bases, with 17 bases spanning the gap. This CDR3 has 15 amino acids.